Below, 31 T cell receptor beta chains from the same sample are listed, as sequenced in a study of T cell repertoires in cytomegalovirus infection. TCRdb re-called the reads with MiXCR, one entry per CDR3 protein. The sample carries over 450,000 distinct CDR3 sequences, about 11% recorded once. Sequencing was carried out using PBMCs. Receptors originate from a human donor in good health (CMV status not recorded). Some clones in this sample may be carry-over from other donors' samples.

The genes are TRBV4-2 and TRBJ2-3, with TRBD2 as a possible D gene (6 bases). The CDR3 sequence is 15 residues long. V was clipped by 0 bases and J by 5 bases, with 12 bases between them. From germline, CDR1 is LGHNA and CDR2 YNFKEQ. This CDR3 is CASSQDSVGLDTQYF. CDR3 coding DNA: TGTGCCAGCAGCCAAGATTCAGTGGGACTAGATACGCAGTATTTT.

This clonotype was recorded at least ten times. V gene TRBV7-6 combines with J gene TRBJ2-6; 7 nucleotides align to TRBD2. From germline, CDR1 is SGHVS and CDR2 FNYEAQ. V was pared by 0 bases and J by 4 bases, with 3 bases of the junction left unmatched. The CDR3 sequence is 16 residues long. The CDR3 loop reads CASSLARGSGANVLTF. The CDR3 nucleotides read TGTGCCAGCAGCTTAGCGCGGGGGTCCGGGGCCAACGTCCTGACTTTC.

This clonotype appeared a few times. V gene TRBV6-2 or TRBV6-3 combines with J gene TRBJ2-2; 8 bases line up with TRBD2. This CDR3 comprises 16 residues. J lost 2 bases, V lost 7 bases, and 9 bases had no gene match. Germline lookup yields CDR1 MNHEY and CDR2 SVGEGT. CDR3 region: CASNRAGTRNTGELFF. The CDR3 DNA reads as TGTGCCAGCAACCGCGCCGGGACTAGAAACACCGGGGAGCTGTTTTTT.

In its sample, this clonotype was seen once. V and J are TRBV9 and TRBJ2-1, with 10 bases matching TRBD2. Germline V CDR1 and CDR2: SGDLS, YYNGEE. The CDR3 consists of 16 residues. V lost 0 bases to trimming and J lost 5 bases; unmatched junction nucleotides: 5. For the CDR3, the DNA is TGTGCCAGCAGCGTAGGGACTAGCGGCCCGCACAATGAGCAGTTCTTC. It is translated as CASSVGTSGPHNEQFF. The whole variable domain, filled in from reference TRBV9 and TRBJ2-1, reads DSGVTQTPKHLITATGQRVTLRCSPRSGDLSVYWYQQSLDQGLQFLIQYYNGEERAKGNILERFSAQQFPDLHSELNLSSLELGDSALYFCASSVGTSGPHNEQFFGPGTRLTVL.

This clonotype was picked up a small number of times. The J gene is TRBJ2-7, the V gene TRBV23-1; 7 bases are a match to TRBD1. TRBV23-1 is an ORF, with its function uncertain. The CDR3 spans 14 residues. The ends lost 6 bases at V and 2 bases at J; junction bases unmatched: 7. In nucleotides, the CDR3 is TGCGCCAGCAGCTTCCGGGACAGCCCCTACGAGCAGTACTTC. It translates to CASSFRDSPYEQYF.

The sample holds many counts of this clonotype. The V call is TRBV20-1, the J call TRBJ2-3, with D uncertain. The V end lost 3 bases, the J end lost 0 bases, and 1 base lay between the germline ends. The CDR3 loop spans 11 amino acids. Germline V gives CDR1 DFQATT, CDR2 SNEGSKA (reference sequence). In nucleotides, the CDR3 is TGCAGTGCTAGTAGCACAGATACGCAGTATTTT. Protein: CSASSTDTQYF.

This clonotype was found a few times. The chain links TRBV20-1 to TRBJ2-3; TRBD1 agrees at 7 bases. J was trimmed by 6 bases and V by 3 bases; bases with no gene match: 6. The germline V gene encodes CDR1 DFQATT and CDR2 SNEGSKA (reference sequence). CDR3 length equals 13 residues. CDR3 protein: CSASGQGVDTQYF. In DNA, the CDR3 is TGCAGTGCTAGCGGGCAGGGGGTGGATACGCAGTATTTT.

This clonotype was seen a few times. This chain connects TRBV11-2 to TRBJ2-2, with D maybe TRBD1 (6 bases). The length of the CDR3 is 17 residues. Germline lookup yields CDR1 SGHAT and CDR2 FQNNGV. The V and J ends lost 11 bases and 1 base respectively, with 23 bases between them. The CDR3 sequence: CASRDTSTSGNTGELFF. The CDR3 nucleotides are TGTGCCTCTAGGGACACCTCTACAAGTGGGAACACCGGGGAGCTGTTTTTT.

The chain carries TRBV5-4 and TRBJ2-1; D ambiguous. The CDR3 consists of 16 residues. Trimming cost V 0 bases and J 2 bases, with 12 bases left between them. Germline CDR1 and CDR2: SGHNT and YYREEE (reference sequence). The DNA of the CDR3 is TGTGCCAGCAGCTTGGGCGGACGCACAACCTACAATGAGCAGTTCTTC. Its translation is CASSLGGRTTYNEQFF.

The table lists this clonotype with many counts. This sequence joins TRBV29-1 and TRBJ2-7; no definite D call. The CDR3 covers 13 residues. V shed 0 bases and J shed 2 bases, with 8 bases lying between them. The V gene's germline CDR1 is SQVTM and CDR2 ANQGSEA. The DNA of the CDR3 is TGCAGCGTTGAAGATGGCCCCCCCTACGAGCAGTACTTC. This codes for CSVEDGPPYEQYF.

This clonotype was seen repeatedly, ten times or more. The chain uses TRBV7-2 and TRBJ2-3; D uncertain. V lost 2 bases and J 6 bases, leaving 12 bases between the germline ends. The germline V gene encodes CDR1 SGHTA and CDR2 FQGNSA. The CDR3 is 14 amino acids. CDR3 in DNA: TGTGCCAGCAGCTTAAATGGGCTTGGGGATACGCAGTATTTT. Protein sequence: CASSLNGLGDTQYF.

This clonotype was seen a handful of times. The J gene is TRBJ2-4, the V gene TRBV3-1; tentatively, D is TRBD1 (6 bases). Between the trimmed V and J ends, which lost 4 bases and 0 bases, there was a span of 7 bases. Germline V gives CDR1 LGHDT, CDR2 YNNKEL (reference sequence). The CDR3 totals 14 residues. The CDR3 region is CASSRTVAKNIQYF. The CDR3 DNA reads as TGTGCCAGCAGCCGGACAGTAGCCAAAAACATTCAGTACTTC.

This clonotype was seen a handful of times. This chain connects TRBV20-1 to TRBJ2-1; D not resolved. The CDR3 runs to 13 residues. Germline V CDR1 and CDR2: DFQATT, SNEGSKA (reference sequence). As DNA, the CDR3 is TGCAGCCACCACGAGCGCGGCTACAATGAGCAGTTCTTC. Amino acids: CSHHERGYNEQFF.

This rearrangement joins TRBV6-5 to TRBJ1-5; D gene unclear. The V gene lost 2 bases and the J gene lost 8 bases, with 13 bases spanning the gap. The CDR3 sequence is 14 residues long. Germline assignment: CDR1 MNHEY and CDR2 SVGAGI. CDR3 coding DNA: TGTGCCAGCAGTTACGGTGGTCCTAGCGAGCCCCAGCATTTT. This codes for CASSYGGPSEPQHF.

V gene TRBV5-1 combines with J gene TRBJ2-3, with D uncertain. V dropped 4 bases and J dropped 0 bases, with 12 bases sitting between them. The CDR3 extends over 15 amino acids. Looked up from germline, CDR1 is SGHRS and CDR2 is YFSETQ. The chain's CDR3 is CASSLDPSSTDTQYF. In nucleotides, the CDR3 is TGCGCCAGCAGCCTAGACCCGTCCAGCACAGATACGCAGTATTTT.

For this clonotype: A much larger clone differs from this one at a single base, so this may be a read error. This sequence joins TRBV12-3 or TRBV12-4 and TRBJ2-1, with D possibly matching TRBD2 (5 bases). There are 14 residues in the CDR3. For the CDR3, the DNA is TGTGCCAGCAGTTCCCCGGACTCCTGCAATGAGCAGTTCTTC. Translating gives CASSSPDSCNEQFF.

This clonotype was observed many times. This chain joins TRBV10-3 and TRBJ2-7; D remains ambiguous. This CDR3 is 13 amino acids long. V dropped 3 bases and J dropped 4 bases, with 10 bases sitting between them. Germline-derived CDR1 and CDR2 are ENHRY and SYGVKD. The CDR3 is CAISDWSSYEQYF. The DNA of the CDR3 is TGTGCCATCAGTGATTGGTCCTCTTACGAGCAGTACTTC.

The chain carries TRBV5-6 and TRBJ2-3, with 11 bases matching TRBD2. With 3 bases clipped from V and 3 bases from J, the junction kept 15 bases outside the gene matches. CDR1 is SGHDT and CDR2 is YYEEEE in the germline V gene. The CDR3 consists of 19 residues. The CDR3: CASSYRGPTSGEGTDTQYF. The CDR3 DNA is TGTGCCAGCAGCTACAGGGGACCGACTAGCGGGGAAGGGACAGATACGCAGTATTTT.

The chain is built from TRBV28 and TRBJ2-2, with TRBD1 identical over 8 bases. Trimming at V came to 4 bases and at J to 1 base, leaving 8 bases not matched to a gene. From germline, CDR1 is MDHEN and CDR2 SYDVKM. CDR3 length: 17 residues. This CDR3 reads CASSSSPGQENTGELFF. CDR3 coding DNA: TGTGCCAGCAGTTCGAGTCCGGGACAGGAGAACACCGGGGAGCTGTTTTTT.

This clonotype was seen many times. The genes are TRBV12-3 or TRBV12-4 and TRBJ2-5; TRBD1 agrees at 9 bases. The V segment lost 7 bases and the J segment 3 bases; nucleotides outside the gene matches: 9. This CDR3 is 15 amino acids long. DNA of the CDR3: TGTGCCAGCACTTTGGACAGGGGCAGGGAAGAGACCCAGTACTTC. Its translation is CASTLDRGREETQYF.

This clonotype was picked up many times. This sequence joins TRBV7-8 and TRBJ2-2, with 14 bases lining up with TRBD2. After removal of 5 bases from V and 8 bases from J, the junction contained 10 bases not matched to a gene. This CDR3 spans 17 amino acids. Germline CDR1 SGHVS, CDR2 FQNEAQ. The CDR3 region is CASSPGTSGSWKGELFF. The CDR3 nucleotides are TGTGCCAGCAGCCCGGGGACTAGCGGGAGTTGGAAGGGGGAGCTGTTTTTT.

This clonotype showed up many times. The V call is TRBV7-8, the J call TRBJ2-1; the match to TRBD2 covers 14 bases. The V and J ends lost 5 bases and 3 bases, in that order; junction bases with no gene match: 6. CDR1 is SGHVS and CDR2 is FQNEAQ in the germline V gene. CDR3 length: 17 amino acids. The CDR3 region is CASSRGLAGGDYNEQFF. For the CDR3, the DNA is TGTGCCAGCAGCCGAGGACTAGCGGGGGGCGACTACAATGAGCAGTTCTTC.

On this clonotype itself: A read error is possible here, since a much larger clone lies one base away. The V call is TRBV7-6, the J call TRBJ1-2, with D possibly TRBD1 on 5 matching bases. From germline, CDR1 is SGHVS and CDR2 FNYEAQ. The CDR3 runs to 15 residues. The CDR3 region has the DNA TGTGTCAGCAGCCGGGATTTAAGGGACTTGGGGGGCTACACCTTC. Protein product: CVSSRDLRDLGGYTF.

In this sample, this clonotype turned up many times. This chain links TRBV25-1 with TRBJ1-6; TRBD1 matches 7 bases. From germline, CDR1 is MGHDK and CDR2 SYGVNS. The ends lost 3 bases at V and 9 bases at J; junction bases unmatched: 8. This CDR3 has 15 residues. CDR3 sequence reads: CASSDLEQGRSPLHF. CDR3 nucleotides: TGTGCCAGCAGTGATCTTGAACAGGGGCGTTCACCCCTCCACTTT.

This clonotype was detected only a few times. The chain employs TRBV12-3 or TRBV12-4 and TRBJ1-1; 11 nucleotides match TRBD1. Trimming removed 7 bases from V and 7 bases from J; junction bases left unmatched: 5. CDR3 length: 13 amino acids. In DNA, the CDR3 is TGTGCCAGCATTTGGACAGGGGGCCGTGAAGCTTTCTTT. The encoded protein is CASIWTGGREAFF.

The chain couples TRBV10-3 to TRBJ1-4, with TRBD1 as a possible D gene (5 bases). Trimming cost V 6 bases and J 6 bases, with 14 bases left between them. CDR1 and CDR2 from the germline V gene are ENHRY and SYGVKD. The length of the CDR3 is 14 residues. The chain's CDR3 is CAIRQRDGDEKLFF. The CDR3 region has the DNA TGTGCCATCAGGCAGCGGGACGGGGATGAAAAACTGTTTTTT.

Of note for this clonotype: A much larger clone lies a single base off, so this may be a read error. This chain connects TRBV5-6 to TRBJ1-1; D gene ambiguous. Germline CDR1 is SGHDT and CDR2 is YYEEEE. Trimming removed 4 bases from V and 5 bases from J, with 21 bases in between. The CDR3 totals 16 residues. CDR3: CASSRGVVQEFTEAFF. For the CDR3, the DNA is TGTGCCAGCAGCCGAGGAGTCGTCCAGGAATTTACTGAAGCTTTCTTT.

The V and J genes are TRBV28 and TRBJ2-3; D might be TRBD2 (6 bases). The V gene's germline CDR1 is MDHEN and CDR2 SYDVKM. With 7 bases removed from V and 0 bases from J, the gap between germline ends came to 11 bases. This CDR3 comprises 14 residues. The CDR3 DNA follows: TGTGCCAGCAACTTACTAGCAAGCACAGATACGCAGTATTTT. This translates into CASNLLASTDTQYF.

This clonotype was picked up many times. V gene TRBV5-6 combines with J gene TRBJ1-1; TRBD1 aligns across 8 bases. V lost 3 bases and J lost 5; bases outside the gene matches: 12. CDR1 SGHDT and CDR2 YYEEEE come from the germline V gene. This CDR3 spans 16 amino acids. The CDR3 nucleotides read TGTGCCAGCAGCTCGGACAGGGAAGATGATATAACTGAAGCTTTCTTT. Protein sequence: CASSSDREDDITEAFF.

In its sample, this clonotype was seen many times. The CDR3, as DNA: TGTGCCAGCCGGGGACACATGAACACTGAAGCTTTCTTT. Translated: CASRGHMNTEAFF. This chain links TRBV7-6 with TRBJ1-1; D is possibly TRBD1 (6 bases). The germline V gene encodes CDR1 SGHVS and CDR2 FNYEAQ. Deletions cut 8 bases from V and 0 bases from J, with 10 bases between. This CDR3 is 13 amino acids long.

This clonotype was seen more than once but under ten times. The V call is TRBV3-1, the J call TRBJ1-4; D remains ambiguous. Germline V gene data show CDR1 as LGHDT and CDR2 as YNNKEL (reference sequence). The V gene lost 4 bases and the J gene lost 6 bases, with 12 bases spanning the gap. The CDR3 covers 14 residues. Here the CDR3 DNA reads TGTGCCAGCAGCCCTTCAAATGGGCATGAAAAACTGTTTTTT. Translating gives CASSPSNGHEKLFF.